This record looks at one T cell receptor beta chain sequence and its context. What antigen it recognizes has not been identified. The CDR3 spans 17 residues, from the cysteine through the phenylalanine. Here the CDR3 DNA is all that survives: 51 bases in frame from base 1. The germline V gene provides CDR1 LGHNA and CDR2 YSLEER. A distance of 15 bases separates the germline ends of V and J, which lose 0 bases and 1 base respectively. The cohort was made up of around 720 healthy bone marrow donors. At the time of sampling, all cohort members were nominally healthy, though unrecorded immune exposures were likely present. The donor tested CMV seronegative and was one of the 352 seronegative cohort members. Each donor provided a peripheral blood sample, and peripheral blood mononuclear cells were used for TCR beta sequencing. Genomic DNA was extracted from the blood cell samples with the Qiagen DNeasy Blood Extraction Kit.

The sample belongs to a study of cytomegalovirus exposure and HLA in healthy donors (dated by TCRdb to between 2016 and 2019). Turning to the overall study: In an earlier analysis of some 550 of the donors, 276 Gb of sequence data and approximately 120 million unique TCR beta sequences from 150 million to 200 million T cells were reported. Roughly 300 gigabases of sequencing data and around 88 million unique TCR sequences made up an early release that covered 640 HLA-typed donors. Of the approximately 400 genotyped donors, around 81% fell in the genetic ancestry cluster associated with self-reported Caucasian donors. The study aimed to test whether signatures of past pathogen exposure could be identified by cataloging public T cell receptors. The study used immunosequencing to profile the T cell repertoires of several hundred subjects and linked those repertoires to cytomegalovirus serostatus. A separate validation cohort of roughly 130 different subjects was used in addition to the roughly 720-subject first cohort. High-throughput TCR immunosequencing, statistical association of individual TCRs with disease status, and machine learning were combined to predict cytomegalovirus infection status. To study patterns of TCR occurrence, a later analysis re-analyzed previously published TCR beta repertoires from around 670 donors and added high-resolution HLA genotyping. Rather than using new phenotypic data, the later analysis identified candidate immune exposures from TCR beta sequences and from how often those sequences occurred across donors. An earlier analysis of approximately 630 of the donors applied high-throughput TCR beta sequencing to assess whether each TCR beta V gene segment acted as functional or pseudogenic. Donor age, sex, ethnicity and CMV serostatus were collected together with the repertoire data. A later genetic analysis took genome-wide SNP genotypes for about 65% of the 666 donors and used that subset as a discovery cohort. Every repertoire in the discovery cohort had been generated on one and the same sequencing platform. Class I and class II HLA loci were covered by the typing at four-digit resolution. The number of donors typed differed by locus, with roughly 620-640 for A, B, C, DRB1 and DQB1, approximately 500 for DQA1, 600 to 610 for DPA1, and 472 for DPB1. Roughly 5 DR-DQ haplotypes were handled as single units for association and clustering, since linkage in the cohort was strong. On average, roughly 250,000 unique TCR beta nucleotide sequences were sequenced per donor among roughly 430 genotyped donors of the cohort, with about 19% of those sequences being non-productive. Broad study findings and their caveats: For the cohort, immune exposure information was limited to CMV serostatus. According to a later analysis, most CMV-associated TCR beta chains appeared to be HLA-restricted, and the HLA associations seemed to be driven largely by CMV exposure. The sequencing pipeline was judged likely to have produced a cluster of highly shared sequence variants as a technical artifact. Only TCR beta chains were sequenced in this cohort, and the absence of alpha or paired-chain data limited detectable features. Linkage disequilibrium might explain the correlated functional status among segregating V segments, but an unknown experimental factor could not be ruled out. Specific HLA alleles were associated with around 18,000 TCR beta sequences at a false discovery rate of 0.05 in a later analysis. Because HLA typing was missing for some donors at each locus, association tests included only the typed subset. The 87-base-pair reads could not distinguish some IMGT-functional V segments, including TRBV6-2 and TRBV6-3, so those segments were excluded. A further reported finding was that TCR beta sequences accurately predicted the HLA-A and HLA-B alleles for most subjects in the first cohort. A later genetic analysis reported fewer N-insertions in productive TCRs among donors in an Asian-associated ancestry cluster than the roughly 620-donor mean. The study listed over 150 TCR beta chains as associated with cytomegalovirus. Seventeen rarely observed V segments, including chromosome 9 orphons, were excluded from the earlier analysis of 550 to 700 of the donors because counts were too low. Compared with equally common non-associated chains, HLA-associated TCR beta chains in a later analysis were more clonally expanded and had lower generation probabilities. Assigning TCR associations to individual alleles was difficult when HLA alleles, especially DR and DQ, strongly co-occurred. A later genetic analysis associated a missense DCLRE1C variant with V-gene and J-gene trimming of TCR beta chains, and an independent cohort replicated the association. A later analysis reported that several top co-occurrence clusters appeared linked to parvovirus B19, influenza, CMV and Epstein-Barr virus. In a later analysis, TCR association rates were found to vary across HLA loci, with the most associated TCRs seen for DRB1 alleles and the fewest for HLA-C alleles. In vitro tests confirmed that three of the cytomegalovirus-associated TCR beta chains recognize cytomegalovirus antigens. In both the original and validation cohorts, the classifier was reported to diagnose cytomegalovirus status with high specificity and sensitivity. The authors suggested that the approach could potentially be generalized to other disease states and immunological phenotypes. Presence/absence analyses assumed roughly uniform sequencing depth across donors, an assumption that may not hold. In an earlier analysis of 587 of the donors, most TCR beta V segments were observed in productive rearrangements about 90% or about 30% of the time, broadly matching IMGT annotations. Across donors, most TCR sequences were observed very rarely, whereas some public TCRs were present in many individuals.

Library preparation employed the immunoSEQ multiplex PCR assay. A mixture of 60 forward primers for TCR Vbeta segments and 13 reverse primers for TCR Jbeta segments was used in the multiplex PCR. The CDR3 region of rearranged TCR beta genes was amplified from genomic DNA with a multiplex PCR assay. Amplified TCR beta libraries were sequenced as 87-base-pair reads on the Illumina HiSeq System. The authors' pipeline ran thus. In a later analysis, roughly 80 million unique TCR beta chains were counted across the approximately 640 repertoires, and around 10 million of these chains were shared by at least two donors. To remove PCR and sequencing errors, raw reads were error-corrected and collapsed into unique sequences using a nearest-neighbor algorithm that merged closely related sequences. Alignment of CDR3 sequences to IMGT reference sequences was used to assign V, D and J gene segments. For a sequence to be retained, at least a six-nucleotide match to both a V gene segment and a J gene segment was required. Rearrangements were called productive when the CDR3 lacked stop codons and stayed in frame with V and J; all others were non-productive. Following IMGT convention, CDR3 was defined as the stretch from the second conserved V-encoded cysteine to the conserved J-encoded phenylalanine. Sequences without an unambiguous match to a single V gene segment were excluded from the earlier analysis of a few hundred of the donors. An earlier analysis of under 750 of the donors called V segments functional above 56.7% productive rearrangements and segregating when the between-donor standard deviation exceeded 5%. To diagnose cytomegalovirus status from the catalog of TCR beta chain sequences, a statistical classification framework was built. V and J gene assignment, in a later analysis, came from comparing TCR nucleotide sequences with IMGT/GENE-DB human TR gene sequences. In a later analysis, CDR3 sequences and most-parsimonious VDJ recombination scenarios were assigned using the TCRdist pipeline. In a later analysis, each TCR beta chain was defined by its CDR3 amino acid sequence together with its V-gene family, and reads without a unique V-gene family were excluded. A later analysis removed 500 to 650 highly shared, low-generation-probability nucleotide sequences to deal with suspected cross-contamination and a sequencing artifact. For each public chain, a later analysis derived a clonal expansion index from normalized ranks of inferred template counts within each repertoire. In a later analysis, generation probabilities were computed using a VDJ recombination model fitted to out-of-frame rearrangements, and the results were checked against IGoR. A later analysis scored TCR-TCR, TCR-HLA and TCR-CMV co-occurrence with hypergeometric tests, applying a repertoire-size bias correction to TCR pairs. To estimate false discovery rates, a later analysis permuted the HLA or CMV assignments 20 times. In a later analysis, co-occurring TCRs were grouped using DBSCAN, and TCRdist sequence similarity was added for clustering within HLA-allele-positive subsets. Co-occurrence clustering excluded repertoires with fewer than 30,000 or more than 120,000 public chains, plus five with anomalous nucleotide sharing. TCRdb mirrors the immuneACCESS table, restricted to in-frame sequences. Some clones are absent from its copies; in checked studies, under half trace to an unresolved V gene, and the reason for the others is unknown. The V and J calls and clone size come from that table; D and trimming were worked out from the DNA. In this sample's table one finds some 76,000 clones. The ten largest clones represent 4.5% to 5% of the sample.

The rearrangement joined TRBV4-3 to TRBJ2-5; TRBD2 is perhaps the D gene, given 5 matching bases. The sequence derives from a man between 35 and 55 years old in good health and CMV-seronegative. Sequenced sample: PBMCs. The nucleotide sequence is given as TGCGCCAGCAGCCAAGATCTATTGACTACCCTCCAAGAGACCCAGTACTTC. It codes for CASSQDLLTTLQETQYF.